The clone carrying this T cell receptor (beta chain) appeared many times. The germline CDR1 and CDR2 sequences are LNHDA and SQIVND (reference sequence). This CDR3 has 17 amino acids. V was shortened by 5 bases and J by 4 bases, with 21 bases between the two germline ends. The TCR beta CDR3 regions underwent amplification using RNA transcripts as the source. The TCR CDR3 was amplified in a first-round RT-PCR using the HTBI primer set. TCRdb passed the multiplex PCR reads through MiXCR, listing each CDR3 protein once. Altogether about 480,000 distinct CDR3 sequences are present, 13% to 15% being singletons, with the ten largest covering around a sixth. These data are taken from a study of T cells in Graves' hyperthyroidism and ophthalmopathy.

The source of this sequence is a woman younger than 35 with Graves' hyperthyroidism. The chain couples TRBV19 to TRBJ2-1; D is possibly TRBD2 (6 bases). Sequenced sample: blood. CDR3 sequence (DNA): TGTGCCAGTAGTTGGGTCTCCGCTCGGGAGATTTACAATGAGCAGTTCTTC. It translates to CASSWVSAREIYNEQFF.